The T cell receptor (beta chain) under discussion was sequenced for a study of somatic mutations in cytotoxic T cells in rheumatoid arthritis. Study as a whole: Some V beta antibody-stained T-cell populations were flow-sorted at nearly 100% purity, including V beta1+ cells sequenced for TCRB.

CDR3 length equals 14 residues. Germline V gene data show CDR1 as SGHAT and CDR2 as FQNNGV. With 0 bases removed from V and 2 bases from J, the gap between germline ends came to 8 bases. In this sample, this clone turned up a few times. Antigen unknown. Points from the study as a whole: No correction for multiple comparisons was applied to the slight TRBV07 underrepresentation in rheumatoid arthritis patients.

Some clones are missing from TCRdb's copy, which holds only in-frame ones; the method was immunoSEQ multiplex PCR. Of about 10,000 clones listed, approximately 80% are singletons. The source is an adult with rheumatoid arthritis. The rearrangement joins TRBV11-2 to TRBJ2-7; no firm D call. The specimen sequenced was CD8+ T cells sorted from blood. The CDR3 nucleotides are TGTGCCAGCAGCTTAGAGGTCGGCGCCTACGAGCAGTACTTC. Protein product: CASSLEVGAYEQYF.